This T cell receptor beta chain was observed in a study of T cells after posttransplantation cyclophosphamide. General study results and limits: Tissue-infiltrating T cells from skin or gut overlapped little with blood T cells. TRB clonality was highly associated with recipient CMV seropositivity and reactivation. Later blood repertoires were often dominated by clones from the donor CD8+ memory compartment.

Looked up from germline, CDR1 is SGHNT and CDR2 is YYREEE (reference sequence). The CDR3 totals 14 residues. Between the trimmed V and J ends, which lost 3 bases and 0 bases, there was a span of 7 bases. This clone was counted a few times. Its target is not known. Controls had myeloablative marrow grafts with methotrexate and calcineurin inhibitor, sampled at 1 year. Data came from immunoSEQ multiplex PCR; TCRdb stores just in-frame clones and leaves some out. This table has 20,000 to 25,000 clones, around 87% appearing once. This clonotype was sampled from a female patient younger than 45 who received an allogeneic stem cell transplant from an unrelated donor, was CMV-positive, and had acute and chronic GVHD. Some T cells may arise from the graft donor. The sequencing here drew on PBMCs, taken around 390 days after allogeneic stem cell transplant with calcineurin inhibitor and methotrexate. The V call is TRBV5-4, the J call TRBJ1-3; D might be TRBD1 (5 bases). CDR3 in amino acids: CASSSGVSGNTIYF. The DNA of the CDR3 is TGTGCCAGCAGCTCGGGGGTCTCTGGAAACACCATATATTTT.